This TCR beta chain was profiled in a study of T-cell memory formation after mild COVID-19. On the study more broadly: TCR clustering was largely donor specific. General study results and limits: Mainly in CM and EM were contracting CD4+ clones; CD8+ were in EMRA.

5'RACE primed at constant segments yielded TCR alpha and TCR beta cDNA libraries bearing sample barcodes and UMIs. Using its own MiXCR run on the 5' RACE reads, TCRdb lists one record per CDR3 protein. In the table there are 350,000 to 550,000 distinct CDR3 sequences, about a sixth of which are singletons. With respect to this clonotype: Its antigen is as yet unknown.

Looked up from germline, CDR1 is MDHEN and CDR2 is SYDVKM. V was cut by 1 base and J by 2 bases, with 8 bases left in between. This CDR3 is 14 amino acids long. The gene calls are TRBV28 and TRBJ1-2; D gene ambiguous. Sequenced: PBMCs or a T cell subset sorted from them (not recorded which). This clonotype was obtained from a man between 18 and 35 years old who had mild COVID-19 (a few samples of this study predate the infection). Cell type and time point are not known. CDR3 sequence reads: CASSLSMENYGYTF. The CDR3 DNA is TGTGCCAGCAGTTTATCCATGGAAAACTATGGCTACACCTTC.